The 7 T cell receptor beta chains listed next were all sequenced from one sample in a study of T cells after yellow fever vaccination. TCRdb reprocessed the 5' RACE reads with MiXCR, giving one entry per CDR3 protein. Altogether some 150,000 distinct CDR3 sequences are present, 9.5% to 11% being singletons, with the ten largest covering 36%. The sample consisted of CD8+ T cells sorted from PBMCs, taken 15 days after the yellow fever booster vaccination. The source of these receptors is a man in his late teens or twenties who received the YFV17D yellow fever vaccine.

This clonotype was counted a few times. The chain recombines TRBV6-2 or TRBV6-3 with TRBJ2-7, with D perhaps matching TRBD1 (5 bases). The CDR3 runs 13 residues. Germline assignment: CDR1 MNHEY and CDR2 SVGEGT. V dropped 6 bases and J dropped 3 bases, with 12 bases sitting between them. The CDR3 region has the DNA TGTGCCAGCAGCGACAGCGTAGGCTACGAGCAGTACTTC. It codes for CASSDSVGYEQYF.

This clonotype appeared a few times. The gene calls are TRBV4-1 and TRBJ2-1; 7 bases map to TRBD1. Germline V gives CDR1 MGHRA, CDR2 YSYEKL. This CDR3 comprises 16 residues. V gave up 2 bases and J gave up 0 bases; unmatched junction bases: 4. This chain's CDR3 is CASSQPGGRSYNEQFF. Written as DNA, the CDR3 is TGCGCCAGCAGCCAACCAGGGGGTCGCTCCTACAATGAGCAGTTCTTC.

This clonotype was seen ten or more times. The gene calls are TRBV5-4 and TRBJ1-1, with D tentatively TRBD1 (6 bases). Trimming pared 6 bases from V and 0 bases from J, leaving 15 bases between. CDR3 length: 15 amino acids. The germline CDR1 and CDR2 sequences are SGHNT and YYREEE (reference sequence). The CDR3 DNA reads as TGTGCCAGCACCGAGCCGGGACATATGAACACTGAAGCTTTCTTT. Encoded protein: CASTEPGHMNTEAFF.

V and J are TRBV7-9 and TRBJ2-2; the match to TRBD1 covers 7 bases. CDR3 length: 15 residues. Germline values: CDR1 SEHNR, CDR2 FQNEAQ (reference sequence). V shed 1 base and J 3 bases; nucleotides not matched to a gene: 2. CDR3 sequence reads: CASSLGGQYTGELFF. In nucleotides, the CDR3 is TGTGCCAGCAGCTTAGGGGGACAGTACACCGGGGAGCTGTTTTTT.

This chain links TRBV29-1 with TRBJ2-6; D is possibly TRBD1 (6 bases). The CDR3 length is 12 residues. Germline CDR1 is SQVTM and CDR2 is ANQGSEA. For the CDR3, the DNA is TGCGGGGGCAGGTTAGGGGCCAACGTCCTGACTTTC. It is translated as CGGRLGANVLTF.

This clonotype was seen only a few times. The V call is TRBV12-3 or TRBV12-4, the J call TRBJ1-5; TRBD1 matches at 8 bases. This CDR3 region has 14 residues. V lost 7 bases to trimming and J lost 6 bases; unmatched junction nucleotides: 8. The CDR3 bases are TGTGCCAGCACCTGGACAGGGATGCGTCAGCCCCAGCATTTT. This translates into CASTWTGMRQPQHF.

This sequence joins TRBV20-1 and TRBJ2-2; D unclear. V was cut by 3 bases and J by 4 bases, with 12 bases left in between. CDR3 length: 14 amino acids. Germline V CDR1 and CDR2: DFQATT, SNEGSKA (reference sequence). As DNA, the CDR3 is TGCAGTGCTAGTAGCCTAGAGAGCACCGGGGAGCTGTTTTTT. It is translated as CSASSLESTGELFF.